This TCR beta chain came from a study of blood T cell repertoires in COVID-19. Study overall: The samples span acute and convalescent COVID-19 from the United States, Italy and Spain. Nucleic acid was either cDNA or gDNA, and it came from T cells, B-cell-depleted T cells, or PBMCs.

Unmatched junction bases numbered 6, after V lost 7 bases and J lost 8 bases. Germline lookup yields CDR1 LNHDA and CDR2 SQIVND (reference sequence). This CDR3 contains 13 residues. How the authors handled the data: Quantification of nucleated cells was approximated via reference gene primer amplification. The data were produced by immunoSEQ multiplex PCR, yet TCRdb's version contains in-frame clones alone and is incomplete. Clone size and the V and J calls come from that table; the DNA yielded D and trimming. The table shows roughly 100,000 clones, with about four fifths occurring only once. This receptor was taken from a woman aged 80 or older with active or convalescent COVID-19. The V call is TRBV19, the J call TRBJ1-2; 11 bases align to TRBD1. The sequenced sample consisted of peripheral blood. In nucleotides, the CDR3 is TGTGCCAGTACCACGGACAGGGGGCTAGGCTACACCTTC. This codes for CASTTDRGLGYTF.